The rows below give T cell receptor beta chains drawn from one sample of a study of cytomegalovirus exposure and HLA in healthy donors. Clones were sequenced by immunoSEQ multiplex PCR, and TCRdb holds only the in-frame ones, with some missing. The data contain about 98,000 clones, under 80% of them singletons. Sequenced sample: PBMCs. The source of these receptors is a male donor in good health and CMV-seronegative. The CDR3 runs from the conserved cysteine through the conserved F or W. The D gene is left open where the match is weak. The size field is filled for only some rows; it gives once, few, many or a size class.

clone_size d_call j_call v_call cdr3_nt cdr3_aa
. TRBD1 TRBJ1-2 TRBV7-9 TGTGCCAGCAGCTTAGGGACAGGGCTCTCTAGCTATGGCTACACCTTC CASSLGTGLSSYGYTF
once TRBD1 TRBJ1-5 TRBV19 TGTGCCAGTAGTATGACCCAGGGGGGACACAATCAGCCCCAGCATTTT CASSMTQGGHNQPQHF
. TRBD1 TRBJ1-5 TRBV7-2 TGTGCCAGCAGCTTATCCCCGGACAGGGTTAGCAATCAGCCCCAGCATTTT CASSLSPDRVSNQPQHF
. TRBD1 TRBJ2-7 TRBV6-1 TGTGCCAGCAGTGGCCGGGACAGTCAGGGATACGAGCAGTACTTC CASSGRDSQGYEQYF
. TRBD1 TRBJ1-2 TRBV30 TGTGCCTGGATTGCGGGACAGGATGGCTATGGCTACACCTTC CAWIAGQDGYGYTF
once . TRBJ2-7 TRBV5-3 TGTGCCAGAAGCTTGTCTCTAGGCGAGCAGTACTTC CARSLSLGEQYF
. TRBD1 TRBJ1-4 TRBV15 TGTGCCACCAGCATACCCGGGACAGGGAATGAAAAACTGTTTTTT CATSIPGTGNEKLFF
. TRBD1 TRBJ2-7 TRBV5-6 TGTGCCAGCAGACAGGGGAGCACCTACGAGCAGTACTTC CASRQGSTYEQYF
. TRBD2 TRBJ2-7 TRBV30 TGTGCCTGGACTAGCGGGAGCGAGCAGTACTTC CAWTSGSEQYF
few . TRBJ1-1 TRBV2 TGTGCCAGCAGTGAGGGCCCCACTGAAGCTTTCTTT CASSEGPTEAFF
. . TRBJ1-1 TRBV19 TGTGCCTCCGGGGAACCTGAAGCTTTCTTT CASGEPEAFF
. . TRBJ1-3 TRBV5-4 TGTGCCAGCAGCTTGGTCGGGGGAACTGGAAACACCATATATTTT CASSLVGGTGNTIYF
. . TRBJ2-1 TRBV2 TGTGCCAGCAGTGACACCTACAATGAGCAGTTCTTC CASSDTYNEQFF
. TRBD1 TRBJ2-7 TRBV15 TGTGCCACCAGCAGACTAACCGGGACAGCCTTCTCCTACGAGCAGTACTTC CATSRLTGTAFSYEQYF
few TRBD2 TRBJ2-5 TRBV9 TGTGCCAGCAGCTCCCGAGTTACTAGCGGGAGCGACGAGACCCAGTACTTC CASSSRVTSGSDETQYF
. TRBD2 TRBJ2-7 TRBV6-5 TGTGCCAGCAGTCGACTAGCGGGACACTACGAGCAGTACTTC CASSRLAGHYEQYF
. TRBD2 TRBJ2-5 TRBV28 TGTGCCAGCAGTTTTCTAGCGGGAGAGGAGGGGCAAGAGACCCAGTACTTC CASSFLAGEEGQETQYF
. . TRBJ2-7 TRBV2 TGTGCCAGCAGTGAAATCGTGGCTCGCGAGCAGTACTTC CASSEIVAREQYF
. . TRBJ1-1 TRBV6-6 TGTGCCAGCAGTTACCTATCATCCACTGAAGCTTTCTTT CASSYLSSTEAFF
. . TRBJ2-2 TRBV19 TGTGCCAGTAGGCACGCCCTGGAGCCCGGGGAGCTGTTTTTT CASRHALEPGELFF
. . TRBJ1-1 TRBV6-5 TGTGCCAGCAGTCGGACGGGATTCACTGAAGCTTTCTTT CASSRTGFTEAFF
. TRBD1 TRBJ2-7 TRBV5-1 TGCGCCAGCAGCGAAGGGACAGGGATGTACGAGCAGTACTTC CASSEGTGMYEQYF
. TRBD1 TRBJ1-1 TRBV30 TGTGCCTGGAGTGTAGGAGGGACAGCCTACACTGAAGCTTTCTTT CAWSVGGTAYTEAFF
. TRBD2 TRBJ2-7 TRBV6-5 TGTGCCAGCAGCTACGTCGCGGGAGTCCCCTACGAGCAGTACTTC CASSYVAGVPYEQYF
. . TRBJ1-1 TRBV28 TGTGCCAGCAGTTTTCATTCGGGGGAGAACACTGAAGCTTTCTTT CASSFHSGENTEAFF
. TRBD1 TRBJ2-7 TRBV28 TGTGCCAGCAGTTTATACGGGACAGGTCAAACCTACGAGCAGTACTTC CASSLYGTGQTYEQYF
. TRBD2 TRBJ2-7 TRBV6-5 TGTGCCAGCAGTTACTTAGGACTAGCCGCCTACGAGCAGTACTTC CASSYLGLAAYEQYF
. TRBD2 TRBJ2-7 TRBV28 TGTGCCAGCAGCATGGGGGGGAGTGAGCAGTACTTC CASSMGGSEQYF
once TRBD1 TRBJ2-7 TRBV19 TGTGCCAGTAGTATTGGACAGGTCCCTGGCTACGAGCAGTACTTC CASSIGQVPGYEQYF